These 2 T cell receptor beta chains came from one sample sequenced in a study of blood T cells in healthy people across ages. Through a sample-barcoded 5' primer and a J-beta primer mix, a second PCR was run for roughly 7 to 11 cycles. TCRdb itself ran the 5' RACE reads through MiXCR, one entry per CDR3 protein. The repertoire holds 600,000 to 1,000,000 distinct CDR3 sequences, with roughly 64% as singletons. Specimen: blood. The receptors derive from a man between 25 and 39 years old in good health.

In its sample, this clonotype was seen a few times. The chain combines TRBV12-5 with TRBJ2-1, with D hard to call. The CDR3 has 15 residues. The germline V gene encodes CDR1 LGHNT and CDR2 FRNRAP. V lost 5 bases and J 0 bases, leaving 11 bases between the germline ends. The CDR3 sequence is CASGTGQSSYNEQFF. The CDR3 DNA sequence: TGTGCTAGTGGTACCGGGCAGAGCTCCTACAATGAGCAGTTCTTC. The full variable domain, completed using reference TRBV12-5 and TRBJ2-1, is DARVTQTPRHKVTEMGQEVTMRCQPILGHNTVFWYRQTMMQGLELLAYFRNRAPLDDSGMPKDRFSAEMPDATLATLKIQPSEPRDSAVYFCASGTGQSSYNEQFFGPGTRLTVL.

The DNA of the CDR3 is TGTGCCAGCAGCCTGCTGGGGGGCATTCAGGAGACCCAGTACTTC. This codes for CASSLLGGIQETQYF. The rearrangement joins TRBV9 to TRBJ2-7; D may correspond to TRBD1 or TRBD2 (6 bases each). The DNA matches TRBJ2-5 better at its end, which makes the J call doubtful. Germline V gene sequence: CDR1 SGDLS, CDR2 YYNGEE. CDR3 size: 15 residues.